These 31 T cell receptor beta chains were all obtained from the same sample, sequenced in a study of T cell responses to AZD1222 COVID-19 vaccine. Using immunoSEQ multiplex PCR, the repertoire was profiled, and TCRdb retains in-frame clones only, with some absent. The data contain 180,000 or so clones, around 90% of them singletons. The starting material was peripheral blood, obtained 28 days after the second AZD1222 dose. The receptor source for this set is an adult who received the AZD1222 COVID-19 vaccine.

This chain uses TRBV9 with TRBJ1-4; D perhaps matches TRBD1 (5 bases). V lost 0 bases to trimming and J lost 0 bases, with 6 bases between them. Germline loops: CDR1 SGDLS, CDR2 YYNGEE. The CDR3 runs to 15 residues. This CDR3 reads CASSVGRATNEKLFF. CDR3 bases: TGTGCCAGCAGCGTAGGCAGGGCAACTAATGAAAAACTGTTTTTT.

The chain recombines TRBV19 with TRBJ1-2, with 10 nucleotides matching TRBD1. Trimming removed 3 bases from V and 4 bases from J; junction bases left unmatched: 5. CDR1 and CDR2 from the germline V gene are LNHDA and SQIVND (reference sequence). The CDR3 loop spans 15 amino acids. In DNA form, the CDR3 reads TGTGCCAGTAGTATGGGACAGGGGATTTTCTATGGCTACACCTTC. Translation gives CASSMGQGIFYGYTF.

The CDR3 reads CASSYADRASEQYF. In nucleotides, the CDR3 is TGTGCCAGCAGTTACGCGGACAGGGCGTCCGAGCAGTACTTC. The gene calls are TRBV6-5 and TRBJ2-7; 8 nucleotides agree with TRBD1. The CDR3 runs 14 residues. Germline V gene sequence: CDR1 MNHEY, CDR2 SVGAGI. Trimming took 2 bases from V and 6 from J; bases not matched to a gene: 6.

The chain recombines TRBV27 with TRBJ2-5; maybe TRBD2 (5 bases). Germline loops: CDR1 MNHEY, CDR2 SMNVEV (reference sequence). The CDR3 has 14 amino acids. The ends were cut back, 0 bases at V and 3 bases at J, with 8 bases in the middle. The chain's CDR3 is CASSLSRAKETQYF. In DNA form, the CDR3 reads TGTGCCAGCAGTTTATCGAGGGCAAAAGAGACCCAGTACTTC.

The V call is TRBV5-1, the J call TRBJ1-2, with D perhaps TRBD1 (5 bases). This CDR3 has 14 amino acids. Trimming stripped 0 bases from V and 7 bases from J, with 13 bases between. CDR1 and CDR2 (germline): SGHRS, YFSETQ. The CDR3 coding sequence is TGCGCCAGCAGCTTGGAAGGTCAGGGTCGTGGCTACACCTTC. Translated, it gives CASSLEGQGRGYTF.

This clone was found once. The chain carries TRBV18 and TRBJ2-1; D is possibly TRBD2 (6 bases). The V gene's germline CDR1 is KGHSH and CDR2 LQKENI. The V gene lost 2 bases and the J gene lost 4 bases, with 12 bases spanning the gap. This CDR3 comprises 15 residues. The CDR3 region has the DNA TGTGCCAGCTCACCAGGGGAGGATAGGTACAATGAGCAGTTCTTC. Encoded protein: CASSPGEDRYNEQFF.

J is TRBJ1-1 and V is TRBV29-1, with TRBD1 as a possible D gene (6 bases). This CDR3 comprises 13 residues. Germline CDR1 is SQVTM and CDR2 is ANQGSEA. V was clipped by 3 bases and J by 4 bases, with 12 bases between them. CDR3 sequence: CSVDRGRGTEAFF. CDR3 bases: TGCAGCGTTGACAGGGGACGGGGCACTGAAGCTTTCTTT.

This chain's CDR3 is CASSLQGASSYNEQFF. The CDR3 DNA reads TGTGCCAGCAGCTTACAGGGGGCGAGCTCCTACAATGAGCAGTTCTTC. The chain carries TRBV6-2 or TRBV6-3 and TRBJ2-1; TRBD1 agrees at 9 bases. The V gene's germline CDR1 is MNHEY and CDR2 SVGEGT. Losses at the gene ends were 6 bases for V and 0 bases for J; bases not matched to a gene: 6. The CDR3 runs 16 residues.

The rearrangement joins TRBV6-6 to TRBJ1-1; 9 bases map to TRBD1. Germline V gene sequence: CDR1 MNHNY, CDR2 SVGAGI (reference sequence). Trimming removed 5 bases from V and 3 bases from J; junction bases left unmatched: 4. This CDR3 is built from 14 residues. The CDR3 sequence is CASSRGQGDTEAFF. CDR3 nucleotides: TGTGCCAGCAGTAGGGGACAGGGAGACACTGAAGCTTTCTTT.

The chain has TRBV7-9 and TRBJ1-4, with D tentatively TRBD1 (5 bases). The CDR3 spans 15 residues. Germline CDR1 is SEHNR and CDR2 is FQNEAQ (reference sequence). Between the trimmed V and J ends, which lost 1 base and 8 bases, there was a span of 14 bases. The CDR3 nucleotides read TGTGCCAGCAGCTTAGAGTCCGGGACGAGGGAAAAACTGTTTTTT. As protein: CASSLESGTREKLFF.

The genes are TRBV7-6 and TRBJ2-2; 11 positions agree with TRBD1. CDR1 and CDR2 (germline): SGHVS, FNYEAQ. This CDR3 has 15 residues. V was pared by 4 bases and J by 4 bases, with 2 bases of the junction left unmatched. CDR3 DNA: TGTGCCAGCAGCTCCGGGACAGGGGGCACCGGGGAGCTGTTTTTT. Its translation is CASSSGTGGTGELFF. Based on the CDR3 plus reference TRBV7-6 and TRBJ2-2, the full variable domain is GAGVSQSPRYKVTKRGQDVALRCDPISGHVSLYWYRQALGQGPEFLTYFNYEAQQDKSGLPNDRFSAERPEGSISTLTIQRTEQRDSAMYRCASSSGTGGTGELFFGEGSRLTVL.

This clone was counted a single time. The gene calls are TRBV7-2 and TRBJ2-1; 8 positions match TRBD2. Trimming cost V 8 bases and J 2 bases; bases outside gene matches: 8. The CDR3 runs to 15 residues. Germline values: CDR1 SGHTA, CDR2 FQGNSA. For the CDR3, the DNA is TGTGCCAGCCGCGGGGGGCGGGGTACCTACAATGAGCAGTTCTTC. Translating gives CASRGGRGTYNEQFF. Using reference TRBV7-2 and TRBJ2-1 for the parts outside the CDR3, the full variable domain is GAGVSQSPSNKVTEKGKDVELRCDPISGHTALYWYRQSLGQGLEFLIYFQGNSAPDKSGLPSDRFSAERTGGSVSTLTIQRTQQEDSAVYLCASRGGRGTYNEQFFGPGTRLTVL.

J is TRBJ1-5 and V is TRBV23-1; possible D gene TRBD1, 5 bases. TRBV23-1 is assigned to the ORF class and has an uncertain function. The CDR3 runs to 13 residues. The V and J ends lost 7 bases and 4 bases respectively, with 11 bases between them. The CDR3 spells CASTPGANQPQHF. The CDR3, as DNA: TGCGCCAGCACCCCCGGGGCAAATCAGCCCCAGCATTTT.

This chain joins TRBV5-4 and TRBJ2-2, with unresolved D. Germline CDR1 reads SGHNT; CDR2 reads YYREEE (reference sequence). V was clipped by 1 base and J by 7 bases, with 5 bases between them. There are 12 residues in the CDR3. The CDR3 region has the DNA TGTGCCAGCAGCTTGTTCGGCGGGGAGCTGTTTTTT. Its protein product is CASSLFGGELFF.

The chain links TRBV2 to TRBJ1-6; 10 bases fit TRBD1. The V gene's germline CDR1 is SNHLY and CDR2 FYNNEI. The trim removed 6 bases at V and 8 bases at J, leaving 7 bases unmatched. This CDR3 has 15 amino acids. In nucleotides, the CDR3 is TGTGCCAGCAGCTTTGGGGGGACAGGGGATTCACCCCTCCACTTT. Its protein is CASSFGGTGDSPLHF.

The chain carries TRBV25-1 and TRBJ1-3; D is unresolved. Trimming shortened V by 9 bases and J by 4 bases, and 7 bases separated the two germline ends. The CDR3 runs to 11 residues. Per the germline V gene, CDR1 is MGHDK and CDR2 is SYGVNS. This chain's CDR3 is CASVFGNTIYF. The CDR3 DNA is TGTGCCAGTGTTTTCGGAAACACCATATATTTT. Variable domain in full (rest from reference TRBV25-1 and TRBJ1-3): EADIYQTPRYLVIGTGKKITLECSQTMGHDKMYWYQQDPGMELHLIHYSYGVNSTEKGDLSSESTVSRIRTEHFPLTLESARPSHTSQYLCASVFGNTIYFGEGSWLTVV.

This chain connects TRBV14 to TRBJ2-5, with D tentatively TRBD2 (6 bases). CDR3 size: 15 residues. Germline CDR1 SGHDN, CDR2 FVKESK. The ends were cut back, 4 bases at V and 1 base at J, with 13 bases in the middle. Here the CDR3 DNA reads TGTGCCAGCAGCCCAGAATGGGACTCCCAAGAGACCCAGTACTTC. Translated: CASSPEWDSQETQYF.

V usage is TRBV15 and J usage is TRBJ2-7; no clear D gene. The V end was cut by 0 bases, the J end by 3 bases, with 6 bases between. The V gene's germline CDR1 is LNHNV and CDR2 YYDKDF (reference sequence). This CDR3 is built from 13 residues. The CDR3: CATSRDLGYEQYF. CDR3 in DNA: TGTGCCACCAGCAGAGATCTTGGCTACGAGCAGTACTTC. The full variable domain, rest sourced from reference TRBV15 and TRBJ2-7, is DAMVIQNPRYQVTQFGKPVTLSCSQTLNHNVMYWYQQKSSQAPKLLFHYYDKDFNNEADTPDNFQSRRPNTSFCFLDIRSPGLGDTAMYLCATSRDLGYEQYFGPGTRLTVT.

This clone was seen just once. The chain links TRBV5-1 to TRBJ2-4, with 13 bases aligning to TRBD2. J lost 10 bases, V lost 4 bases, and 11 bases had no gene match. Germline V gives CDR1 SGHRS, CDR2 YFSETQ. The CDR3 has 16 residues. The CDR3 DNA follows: TGCGCCAGCAGCCCCGGACTAGCGGGAGCCTCGGGGATTCAGTACTTC. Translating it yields CASSPGLAGASGIQYF.

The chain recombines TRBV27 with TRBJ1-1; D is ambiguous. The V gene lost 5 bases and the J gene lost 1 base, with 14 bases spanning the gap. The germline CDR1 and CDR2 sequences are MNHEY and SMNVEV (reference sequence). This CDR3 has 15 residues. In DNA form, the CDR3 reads TGTGCCAGCAGTACCCCGGCCAGGAGGAACACTGAAGCTTTCTTT. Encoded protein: CASSTPARRNTEAFF.

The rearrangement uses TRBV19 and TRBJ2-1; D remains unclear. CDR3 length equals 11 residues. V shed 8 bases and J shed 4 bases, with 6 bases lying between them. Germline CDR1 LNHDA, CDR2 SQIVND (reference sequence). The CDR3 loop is CASRQYNEQFF. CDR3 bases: TGTGCCAGTCGGCAATACAATGAGCAGTTCTTC.

The CDR3 DNA sequence: TGTGCCAGTAGTGAAGCAGAACACACCGGGGAGCTGTTTTTT. Translating gives CASSEAEHTGELFF. The rearrangement uses TRBV19 and TRBJ2-2; D ambiguous. The germline CDR1 and CDR2 sequences are LNHDA and SQIVND (reference sequence). V was cut by 5 bases and J by 3 bases, with 10 bases left in between. The CDR3 has 14 residues.

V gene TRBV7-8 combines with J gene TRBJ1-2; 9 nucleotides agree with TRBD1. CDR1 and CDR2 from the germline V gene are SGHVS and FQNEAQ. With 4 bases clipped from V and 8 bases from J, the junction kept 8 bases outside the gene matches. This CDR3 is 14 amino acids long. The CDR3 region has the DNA TGTGCCAGCAGCTCTAGGACAGGGGCGGAAGGCTACACCTTC. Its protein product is CASSSRTGAEGYTF.

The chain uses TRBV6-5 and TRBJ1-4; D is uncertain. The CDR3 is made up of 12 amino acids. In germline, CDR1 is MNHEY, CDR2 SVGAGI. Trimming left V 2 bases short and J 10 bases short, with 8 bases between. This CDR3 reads CASSYVSGKLFF. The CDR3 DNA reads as TGTGCCAGCAGTTACGTTTCGGGAAAACTGTTTTTT.

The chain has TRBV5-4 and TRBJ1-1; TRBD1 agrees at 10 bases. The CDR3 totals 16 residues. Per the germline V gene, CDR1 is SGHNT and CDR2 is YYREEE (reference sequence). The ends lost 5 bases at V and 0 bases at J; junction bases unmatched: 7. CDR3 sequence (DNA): TGTGCCAGCAGTCTGGGACAGGGGCTCCTGAACACTGAAGCTTTCTTT. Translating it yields CASSLGQGLLNTEAFF.

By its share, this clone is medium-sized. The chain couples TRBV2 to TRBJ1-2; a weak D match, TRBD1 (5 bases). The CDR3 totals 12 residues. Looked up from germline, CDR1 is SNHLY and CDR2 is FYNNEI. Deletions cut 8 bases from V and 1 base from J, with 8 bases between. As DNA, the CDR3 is TGTGCCAGCGACAGCAATAACTATGGCTACACCTTC. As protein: CASDSNNYGYTF.

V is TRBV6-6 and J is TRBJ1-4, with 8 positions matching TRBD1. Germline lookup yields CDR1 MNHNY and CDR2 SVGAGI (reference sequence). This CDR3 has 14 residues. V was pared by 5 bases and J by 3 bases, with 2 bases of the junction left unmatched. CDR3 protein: CASSPGGSNEKLFF. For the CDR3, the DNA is TGTGCCAGCAGTCCAGGGGGCTCTAATGAAAAACTGTTTTTT.

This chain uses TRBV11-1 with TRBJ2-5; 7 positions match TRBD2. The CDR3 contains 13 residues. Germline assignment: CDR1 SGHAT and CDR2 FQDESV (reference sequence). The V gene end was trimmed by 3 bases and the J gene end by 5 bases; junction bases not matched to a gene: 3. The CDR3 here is CASSLTSRETQYF. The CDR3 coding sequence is TGTGCCAGCAGCTTGACTAGCAGGGAGACCCAGTACTTC.

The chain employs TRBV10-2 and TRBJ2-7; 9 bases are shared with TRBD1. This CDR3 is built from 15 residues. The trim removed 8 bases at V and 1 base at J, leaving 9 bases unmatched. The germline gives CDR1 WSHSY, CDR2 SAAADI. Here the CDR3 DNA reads TGCGCCAGCCGGCACGCGGGACAGGGTTCCTACGAGCAGTACTTC. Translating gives CASRHAGQGSYEQYF.

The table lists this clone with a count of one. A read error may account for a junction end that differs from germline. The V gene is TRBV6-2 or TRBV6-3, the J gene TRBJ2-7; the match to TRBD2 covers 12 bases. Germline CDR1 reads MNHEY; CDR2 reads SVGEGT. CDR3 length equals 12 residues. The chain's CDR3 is CASSYSTSGRNF. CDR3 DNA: TGTGCCAGCAGTTACTCTACTAGCGGGAGGAACTTC.

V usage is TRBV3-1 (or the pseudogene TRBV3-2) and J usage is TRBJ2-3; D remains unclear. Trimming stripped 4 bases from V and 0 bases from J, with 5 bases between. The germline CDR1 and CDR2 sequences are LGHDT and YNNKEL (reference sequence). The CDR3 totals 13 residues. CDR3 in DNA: TGTGCCAGCAGCCCACCTAGCACAGATACGCAGTATTTT. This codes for CASSPPSTDTQYF.